This TCR beta chain appears in the sequencing data of a study of T cells after posttransplantation cyclophosphamide. The study, taken as a whole, reports: Donor-recipient repertoire similarity was low at 1-2 months, rising over year one. Recipient CMV seropositivity and CMV reactivation strongly tracked TRB clonality. Tissue-infiltrating T cells from skin or gut overlapped little with blood T cells.

J was trimmed by 4 bases and V by 0 bases; bases with no gene match: 5. This CDR3 contains 15 residues. From germline, CDR1 is ENHRY and CDR2 SYGVKD. As regards this clone: Its antigen is unknown.

A marrow graft followed busulfan-fludarabine conditioning, with cyclophosphamide on days +3 and +4. Clones were sequenced by immunoSEQ multiplex PCR, and TCRdb holds only the in-frame ones, with some missing. The sample comprises some 4,700 clones, about 79% of which are singletons, and about 35% rests with the top ten. The rearrangement links TRBV10-3 to TRBJ1-2; 7 bases line up with TRBD1. The sample in question was PBMCs, obtained after allogeneic stem cell transplant with posttransplant cyclophosphamide. This TCR derives from a male patient aged 40-50 years who received an allogeneic stem cell transplant from a related donor, was CMV-positive, and had acute and chronic GVHD. The T cells may partly be graft donor cells. CDR3 in DNA: TGTGCCATCAGTGAGTCCGACAGGGCCCTCTATGGCTACACCTTC. Encoded protein: CAISESDRALYGYTF.